The T cell receptor beta chain described here comes from a study of T cell changes during pregnancy in multiple sclerosis. Produced via immunoSEQ multiplex PCR; TCRdb's table is partial and in-frame only. This table holds about 62,000 clones, approximately 93% found once. The CDR3 is made up of 15 amino acids. Deletions cut 3 bases from V and 1 base from J, with 14 bases between. Germline-derived CDR1 and CDR2 are SGDLS and YYNGEE. The origin of this receptor is a female donor with multiple sclerosis, enrolled in a pregnancy study. The chain recombines TRBV9 with TRBJ2-7, with D tentatively TRBD1 (5 bases). This material consisted of CD8+ T cells from peripheral blood mononuclear cells, taken in the second trimester of pregnancy. The CDR3 loop reads CASSAGDSPSYEQYF. The CDR3 nucleotides read TGTGCCAGCAGCGCAGGCGACAGCCCTTCCTACGAGCAGTACTTC.